This passage covers 27 T cell receptor beta chains from one sample sequenced in a study of blood T cell repertoires in COVID-19. The table came from immunoSEQ multiplex PCR; TCRdb's copy has only in-frame clones and leaves some out. The sample lists approximately 210,000 clones, 75% to 90% occurring once. The sample comprised PBMCs or T cells enriched from blood (not recorded which). The origin of the receptors is a woman in her thirties who had recovered from COVID-19.

V gene TRBV13 combines with J gene TRBJ1-3; D gene unclear. The CDR3 runs 14 residues. V was pared by 1 base and J by 7 bases, with 11 bases between. The germline V gene encodes CDR1 PRHDT and CDR2 FYEKMQ (reference sequence). The CDR3 is CASSLAGGGNTIYF. Written as DNA, the CDR3 is TGTGCCAGCAGCTTAGCGGGTGGTGGGAACACCATATATTTT.

The chain joins TRBV30 to TRBJ2-5; D perhaps matches TRBD2 (6 bases). Germline lookup yields CDR1 GTSNPN and CDR2 SVGIG (reference sequence). The germline V and J ends were trimmed by 1 base and 5 bases, with 14 bases remaining between them. The CDR3 is 14 amino acids. DNA of the CDR3: TGTGCCTGGAGTGCCGTGTCGACTAGGGAGACCCAGTACTTC. It encodes CAWSAVSTRETQYF. The full variable domain, in which reference TRBV30 and TRBJ2-5 provide the parts outside the CDR3, is SQTIHQWPATLVQPVGSPLSLECTVEGTSNPNLYWYRQAAGRGLQLLFYSVGIGQISSEVPQNLSASRPQDRQFILSSKKLLLSDSGFYLCAWSAVSTRETQYFGPGTRLLVL.

In its sample, this clone was seen a few times. This rearrangement joins TRBV14 to TRBJ2-2; D ambiguous. CDR1 and CDR2 from the germline V gene are SGHDN and FVKESK. V was pared by 0 bases and J by 5 bases, with 4 bases between. The CDR3 extends over 13 amino acids. The CDR3, as DNA: TGTGCCAGCAGCCAAGACTTGACCGGGGAGCTGTTTTTT. Translated, it gives CASSQDLTGELFF. Supplemented by reference TRBV14 and TRBJ2-2, the full variable domain reads EAGVTQFPSHSVIEKGQTVTLRCDPISGHDNLYWYRRVMGKEIKFLLHFVKESKQDESGMPNNRFLAERTGGTYSTLKVQPAELEDSGVYFCASSQDLTGELFFGEGSRLTVL.

The rearrangement uses TRBV18 and TRBJ2-2, with 12 nucleotides matching TRBD1. There are 17 residues in the CDR3. After removal of 3 bases from V and 7 bases from J, the junction contained 9 bases not matched to a gene. Germline assignment: CDR1 KGHSH and CDR2 LQKENI. The CDR3 is CASSPTRDRGQGGELFF. For the CDR3, the DNA is TGTGCCAGCTCACCCACCAGGGACAGGGGGCAAGGCGGGGAGCTGTTTTTT.

V and J are TRBV9 and TRBJ2-1; 10 bases map to TRBD2. The CDR3 is made up of 15 amino acids. The germline V gene has CDR1 SGDLS and CDR2 YYNGEE. The V segment lost 1 base and the J segment 6 bases; nucleotides outside the gene matches: 4. The CDR3 DNA reads as TGTGCCAGCAGCGTATCTGGGACTAGCGCCAATGAGCAGTTCTTC. Amino acids: CASSVSGTSANEQFF.

The rearrangement links TRBV9 to TRBJ2-3; 10 bases are shared with TRBD2. The germline V gene encodes CDR1 SGDLS and CDR2 YYNGEE. V lost 0 bases to trimming and J lost 4 bases; unmatched junction nucleotides: 5. CDR3 size: 16 residues. CDR3 nucleotide sequence: TGTGCCAGCAGCGTAGGAGCGGGGGGGAACCCAGATACGCAGTATTTT. Residues: CASSVGAGGNPDTQYF.

This chain links TRBV29-1 with TRBJ2-1, with 15 bases matching TRBD2. In germline, CDR1 is SQVTM, CDR2 ANQGSEA. This CDR3 is built from 15 residues. V was pared by 4 bases and J by 4 bases, with 2 bases of the junction left unmatched. This chain's CDR3 is CSVAGLAGGYNEQFF. The CDR3 DNA follows: TGCAGCGTTGCCGGACTAGCGGGAGGGTACAATGAGCAGTTCTTC.

The rearrangement uses TRBV19 and TRBJ2-5; no definite D call. Germline V CDR1 and CDR2: LNHDA, SQIVND (reference sequence). V shed 8 bases and J shed 3 bases, with 10 bases lying between them. The CDR3 runs to 12 residues. CDR3 nucleotide sequence: TGTGCCAGTGGCCACGGAGAAGAGACCCAGTACTTC. This codes for CASGHGEETQYF.

The chain combines TRBV10-2 with TRBJ2-1, with 15 bases matching TRBD2. CDR1 and CDR2 (germline): WSHSY, SAAADI. Unmatched junction bases numbered 7, after V lost 3 bases and J lost 1 base. The CDR3 loop spans 19 amino acids. The CDR3 region has the DNA TGCGCCAGCAGTGAACCGGGACTAGCGGGAGGATCTTCCTACAATGAGCAGTTCTTC. This translates into CASSEPGLAGGSSYNEQFF.

In this sample, this clone turned up once. The chain uses TRBV18 and TRBJ1-4; no reliable D call. The CDR3 has 17 amino acids. Trimming pared 0 bases from V and 7 bases from J, leaving 18 bases between. Germline V gene lookup returns CDR1 KGHSH and CDR2 LQKENI. As DNA, the CDR3 is TGTGCCAGCTCACCACCGGACTCAGGCCTGTCAGGTGAAAAACTGTTTTTT. Translated, it gives CASSPPDSGLSGEKLFF. The full variable domain, its missing parts supplied by reference TRBV18 and TRBJ1-4, is NAGVMQNPRHLVRRRGQEARLRCSPMKGHSHVYWYRQLPEEGLKFMVYLQKENIIDESGMPKERFSAEFPKEGPSILRIQQVVRGDSAAYFCASSPPDSGLSGEKLFFGSGTQLSVL.

The genes are TRBV18 and TRBJ1-5; possibly TRBD1 for D (6 bases). V was trimmed by 6 bases and J by 6 bases, leaving 24 bases between them. Germline CDR1 is KGHSH and CDR2 is LQKENI. The CDR3 consists of 17 residues. Here the CDR3 reads CASSPSQLIQGGQPQHF. In nucleotides, the CDR3 is TGTGCCAGCTCCCCCAGCCAATTGATACAGGGCGGTCAGCCCCAGCATTTT.

The gene calls are TRBV6-2 or TRBV6-3 and TRBJ1-1; maybe TRBD1 (5 bases). The germline V gene has CDR1 MNHEY and CDR2 SVGEGT. The V gene lost 5 bases and the J gene lost 4 bases, with 8 bases spanning the gap. CDR3 length: 12 residues. The CDR3 spells CASSRGITEAFF. The CDR3, as DNA: TGTGCCAGCAGTAGGGGAATCACTGAAGCTTTCTTT.

This chain joins TRBV6-5 and TRBJ2-7, with TRBD2 matching over 7 bases. Germline V lookup: CDR1 MNHEY, CDR2 SVGAGI. Trimming cost V 2 bases and J 0 bases; bases outside gene matches: 4. The CDR3 extends over 15 amino acids. The CDR3 nucleotides read TGTGCCAGCAGTTACGAGCGCGGGAGCTCCTACGAGCAGTACTTC. Translated, it gives CASSYERGSSYEQYF.

The count of this clone is one. J is TRBJ2-1 and V is TRBV11-1; the match to TRBD2 covers 11 bases. In germline, CDR1 is SGHAT, CDR2 FQDESV (reference sequence). After removal of 4 bases from V and 4 bases from J, the junction contained 6 bases not matched to a gene. This CDR3 comprises 16 residues. The CDR3 DNA follows: TGTGCCAGCAGCTCTAAGACTAGCGGGACATACAATGAGCAGTTCTTC. Translation gives CASSSKTSGTYNEQFF.

The chain employs TRBV9 and TRBJ2-2; 9 bases fit TRBD2. CDR1 and CDR2 (germline): SGDLS, YYNGEE. The V gene end was trimmed by 4 bases and the J gene end by 2 bases; junction bases not matched to a gene: 3. This CDR3 is built from 15 residues. CDR3 loop: CASSSGLANTGELFF. For the CDR3, the DNA is TGTGCCAGCAGCTCGGGACTAGCCAACACCGGGGAGCTGTTTTTT.

J is TRBJ1-6 and V is TRBV19; 8 bases map to TRBD1. J gave up 5 bases and V 5 bases, and 2 bases lay outside the gene matches. There are 14 residues in the CDR3. Germline CDR1 reads LNHDA; CDR2 reads SQIVND (reference sequence). The CDR3 DNA is TGTGCCAGTAGTGGGGGACAGGATAATTCACCCCTCCACTTT. Protein sequence: CASSGGQDNSPLHF.

The chain carries TRBV19 and TRBJ1-6, with TRBD1 identical over 9 bases. Trimming cost V 5 bases and J 7 bases; bases outside gene matches: 6. Germline V gene lookup returns CDR1 LNHDA and CDR2 SQIVND (reference sequence). CDR3 length: 15 amino acids. Here the CDR3 reads CASSYRGQGNSPLHF. The CDR3 DNA is TGTGCCAGTAGTTACCGAGGACAGGGGAATTCACCCCTCCACTTT.

This clone was seen only once. V gene TRBV7-9 combines with J gene TRBJ2-7; 16 bases agree with TRBD2. Germline CDR1 is SEHNR and CDR2 is FQNEAQ (reference sequence). The CDR3 has 18 residues. Trimming cost V 4 bases and J 0 bases; bases outside gene matches: 6. CDR3 DNA: TGTGCCAGCAGCTCGGGACTAGCGGGAGGGTTAAGCTCCTACGAGCAGTACTTC. It is translated as CASSSGLAGGLSSYEQYF.

The V gene is TRBV6-5, the J gene TRBJ1-4, with a tentative D call TRBD1 (6 bases). Germline CDR1 and CDR2: MNHEY and SVGAGI. Trimming left V 5 bases short and J 8 bases short, with 15 bases between. CDR3 length: 14 amino acids. The CDR3 loop is CASSRGGLGEKLFF. The CDR3 region has the DNA TGTGCCAGCAGTCGGGGGGGGCTGGGGGAAAAACTGTTTTTT.

The rearrangement joins TRBV5-5 to TRBJ2-6; unclear D gene. The CDR3 spans 17 residues. Germline CDR1 SGHKS, CDR2 YYEKEE (reference sequence). Trimming removed 0 bases from V and 4 bases from J, with 14 bases in between. The CDR3 DNA is TGTGCCAGCAGCTTGGTGGGCAGTTCAACAGGGGCCAACGTCCTGACTTTC. Translated, it gives CASSLVGSSTGANVLTF.

This clone was seen once. The chain employs TRBV12-5 and TRBJ1-4; D call uncertain. Looked up from germline, CDR1 is LGHNT and CDR2 is FRNRAP. The CDR3 is 15 residues long. Between the trimmed V and J ends, which lost 6 bases and 8 bases, there was a span of 19 bases. CDR3 nucleotides: TGTGCTAGTGGCCGCACTGAAGAGGTACGCGAAAAACTGTTTTTT. Translating it yields CASGRTEEVREKLFF.

The V call is TRBV30, the J call TRBJ2-5, with 7 bases that match TRBD1. After removal of 0 bases from V and 4 bases from J, the junction contained 8 bases not matched to a gene. The CDR3 is made up of 15 amino acids. In germline, CDR1 is GTSNPN, CDR2 SVGIG (reference sequence). The chain's CDR3 is CAWSVGGPGGETQYF. CDR3 nucleotide sequence: TGTGCCTGGAGTGTAGGTGGGCCAGGGGGAGAGACCCAGTACTTC.

The chain links TRBV10-3 to TRBJ2-5, with TRBD2 matching 12 bases. In germline, CDR1 is ENHRY, CDR2 SYGVKD. J was trimmed by 1 base and V by 4 bases; bases with no gene match: 1. This CDR3 contains 15 residues. DNA of the CDR3: TGTGCCATCAGTGCTAGCGGGGGGGCCCAAGAGACCCAGTACTTC. Translated, it gives CAISASGGAQETQYF.

The chain couples TRBV5-1 to TRBJ1-2; the D is unclear. The CDR3 runs to 16 residues. V lost 5 bases and J 4 bases, leaving 21 bases between the germline ends. Germline CDR1 is SGHRS and CDR2 is YFSETQ. The CDR3 loop is CASSFAGRGSSYGYTF. The CDR3 bases are TGCGCCAGCAGTTTCGCGGGGAGAGGGTCCAGCTATGGCTACACCTTC.

The V call is TRBV19, the J call TRBJ1-2, with no clear D. The V gene lost 1 base and the J gene lost 2 bases, with 11 bases spanning the gap. This CDR3 is 15 amino acids long. The germline CDR1 and CDR2 sequences are LNHDA and SQIVND (reference sequence). CDR3 DNA: TGTGCCAGTAGTATAGTAGCCAACCAGAACTATGGCTACACCTTC. This codes for CASSIVANQNYGYTF.

This sequence joins TRBV5-1 and TRBJ2-3; 9 nucleotides agree with TRBD2. The CDR3 spans 15 residues. CDR1 SGHRS and CDR2 YFSETQ come from the germline V gene. V shed 3 bases, J shed 4 bases, and the junction held 6 bases outside the gene matches. CDR3 nucleotide sequence: TGCGCCAGCAGCTGGGCCGGCGGGGGGGCAGATACGCAGTATTTT. It translates to CASSWAGGGADTQYF. Combining the CDR3 with reference TRBV5-1 and TRBJ2-3 gives the whole variable domain KAGVTQTPRYLIKTRGQQVTLSCSPISGHRSVSWYQQTPGQGLQFLFEYFSETQRNKGNFPGRFSGRQFSNSRSEMNVSTLELGDSALYLCASSWAGGGADTQYFGPGTRLTVL.

The genes are TRBV20-1 and TRBJ2-3, with D maybe TRBD2 (6 bases). This CDR3 contains 17 residues. Trimming left V 3 bases short and J 0 bases short, with 19 bases between. Germline lookup yields CDR1 DFQATT and CDR2 SNEGSKA (reference sequence). The DNA for the CDR3 is TGCAGTGCTAGTAGTAGCTCGGGAGTCCTTAGCACAGATACGCAGTATTTT. It yields the protein CSASSSSGVLSTDTQYF.